A selection of T cell receptor beta chains follows, all from one sample in a study of shared clonotypes between healthy human individuals. The method was immunoSEQ multiplex PCR; TCRdb's version includes in-frame clones alone and lacks a portion of them. The table has about a million clones, 70% to 85% seen once; the top ten hold about 0.89%. Sequenced input: memory CD4+ T cells from PBMCs. These receptors came from a man between 18 and 29 years old in good health. Some clones in this sample may be carry-over from other donors' samples. Each CDR3 is given with its conserved first and last residue. Each record gives: J gene, D gene, V gene, clone size, CDR3 protein, CDR3 DNA. The D gene is left open where the match is weak. Rows may omit the clone size; those that give it use once, few, many or a size class.

TRBJ1-4 | NA | TRBV4-3 | NA | CASSQIGATNEKLFF | TGCGCCAGCAGCCAAATAGGGGCAACTAATGAAAAACTGTTTTTT
TRBJ2-3 | TRBD2 | TRBV7-2 | NA | CASSLSRGPSGTTDTQYF | TGTGCCAGCAGCTTATCTCGGGGTCCTAGCGGGACCACAGATACGCAGTATTTT
TRBJ2-1 | TRBD2 | TRBV10-3 | NA | CATRGTSEGNEQFF | TGTGCCACTAGAGGGACTAGCGAGGGAAATGAGCAGTTCTTC
TRBJ1-2 | NA | TRBV6-5 | NA | CASSYSSQHGYTF | TGTGCCAGCAGTTACTCGAGCCAGCATGGCTACACCTTC
TRBJ1-1 | NA | TRBV5-1 | NA | CASRVGIGLENTEAFF | TGCGCCAGCAGGGTTGGGATCGGGCTGGAGAACACTGAAGCTTTCTTT
TRBJ2-7 | TRBD2 | TRBV10-3 | NA | CAISDRSGGPHYEQYF | TGTGCCATCAGTGACAGGAGCGGGGGGCCGCATTACGAGCAGTACTTC
TRBJ2-1 | TRBD1 | TRBV10-3 | few | CAISESGGPPGEQFF | TGTGCCATCAGTGAGTCAGGGGGCCCACCAGGGGAGCAGTTCTTC
TRBJ1-1 | NA | TRBV6-5 | few | CASRNPPVNTEAFF | TGTGCCAGCAGGAACCCTCCAGTGAACACTGAAGCTTTCTTT
TRBJ2-1 | NA | TRBV5-1 | NA | CASSLQGNEQFF | TGCGCCAGCAGCCTACAGGGTAATGAGCAGTTCTTC
TRBJ1-2 | TRBD1 | TRBV19 | few | CASSPSTGANYGYTF | TGTGCCAGTAGCCCTTCGACAGGGGCTAACTATGGCTACACCTTC
TRBJ2-7 | NA | TRBV7-8 | NA | CASSLGGVPSYEQYF | TGTGCCAGCAGCTTAGGTGGAGTCCCCTCCTACGAGCAGTACTTC
TRBJ1-4 | NA | TRBV9 | NA | CASSVEERSAEKLFF | TGTGCCAGCAGCGTAGAAGAGCGGTCGGCTGAAAAACTGTTTTTT
TRBJ2-2 | NA | TRBV21-1 | many | CASRNSTDTGELFF | TGTGCCAGCAGGAACTCGACGGACACCGGGGAGCTGTTTTTT
TRBJ1-5 | TRBD1 | TRBV5-4 | NA | CASSLAGTGNQPQHF | TGTGCCAGCAGCTTGGCAGGGACAGGGAATCAGCCCCAGCATTTT
TRBJ2-3 | NA | TRBV5-6 | NA | CASSLGLTDTQYF | TGTGCCAGCAGCTTGGGCCTCACAGATACGCAGTATTTT
TRBJ2-7 | NA | TRBV7-2 | NA | CASSHPAQGRYEQYF | TGTGCCAGCAGCCACCCCGCACAGGGAAGGTACGAGCAGTACTTC
TRBJ2-1 | TRBD2 | TRBV9 | NA | CASSSSSGFYNEQFF | TGTGCCAGCTCCTCATCTAGCGGTTTCTACAATGAGCAGTTCTTC
TRBJ2-5 | TRBD2 | TRBV7-2 | NA | CASSLRGLAGAETQYF | TGTGCCAGCAGCTTACGGGGGCTAGCGGGAGCGGAGACCCAGTACTTC
TRBJ1-3 | NA | TRBV29-1 | NA | CSAVVNSGNTIYF | TGCAGCGCCGTAGTTAACTCTGGAAACACCATATATTTT
TRBJ1-3 | TRBD1 | TRBV5-1 | few | CASSRQGTGSGNTIYF | TGCGCCAGCAGCCGACAGGGGACCGGTTCTGGAAACACCATATATTTT
TRBJ2-1 | TRBD2 | TRBV5-1 | many | CASSSPGLAGGSYEQFF | TGCGCCAGCAGCTCCCCCGGACTAGCGGGAGGGTCCTATGAGCAGTTCTTC
TRBJ2-2 | NA | TRBV7-6 | once | CASTPDWGDTGELFF | TGTGCCAGCACCCCAGACTGGGGGGACACCGGGGAGCTGTTTTTT
TRBJ1-2 | TRBD1 | TRBV28 | NA | CASSPPGQPNYGYTF | TGTGCCAGCAGTCCTCCGGGACAGCCTAACTATGGCTACACCTTC
TRBJ2-7 | TRBD1 | TRBV9 | NA | CASSVASQGVGEQYF | TGTGCCAGCAGCGTAGCTAGTCAGGGGGTCGGGGAGCAGTACTTC
TRBJ2-7 | TRBD1 | TRBV7-3 | once | CASSSTGGSSEQYF | TGTGCCAGCAGCTCGACAGGGGGCAGCTCCGAGCAGTACTTC
TRBJ2-3 | NA | TRBV7-2 | NA | CASARNTDTQYF | TGTGCCAGCGCTCGGAACACAGATACGCAGTATTTT
TRBJ2-4 | TRBD1 | TRBV11-3 | NA | CASSWDSKNIQYF | TGTGCCAGCAGCTGGGACAGCAAAAACATTCAGTACTTC
TRBJ2-2 | NA | TRBV4-3 | NA | CASSQDVGTGELFF | TGCGCCAGCAGCCAAGATGTGGGAACCGGGGAGCTGTTTTTT
TRBJ2-7 | NA | TRBV5-1 | NA | CASSLDGRASYEQYF | TGCGCCAGCTCCCTTGACGGGCGGGCCTCCTACGAGCAGTACTTC
TRBJ1-1 | TRBD1 | TRBV30 | NA | CAGTNRGLGGTEAFF | TGTGCCGGGACGAACAGGGGGCTGGGGGGCACTGAAGCTTTCTTT
TRBJ2-5 | NA | TRBV7-2 | NA | CASSRPRETQYF | TGTGCCAGCAGCCGACCACGAGAGACCCAGTACTTC
TRBJ2-7 | TRBD2 | TRBV7-6 | NA | CASSLEGTSGGTYEQYF | TGTGCCAGCAGCTTAGAGGGGACTAGCGGGGGAACCTACGAGCAGTACTTC
TRBJ2-3 | TRBD2 | TRBV6-6 | NA | CASKGLAGTTDTQYF | TGTGCCAGTAAGGGACTAGCGGGAACCACAGATACGCAGTATTTT
TRBJ2-2 | TRBD2 | TRBV5-4 | NA | CASSLMVTGGVTGELFF | TGTGCCAGCAGCTTGATGGTAACGGGGGGTGTCACCGGGGAGCTGTTTTTT
TRBJ2-2 | TRBD1 | TRBV5-1 | NA | CASSSGQGATDGELFF | TGCGCCAGCAGCTCGGGACAGGGGGCGACTGACGGGGAGCTGTTTTTT
TRBJ2-2 | NA | TRBV28 | NA | CASSLWTDFNTGELFF | TGTGCCAGCAGTTTATGGACAGACTTTAACACCGGGGAGCTGTTTTTT
TRBJ1-4 | NA | TRBV30 | many | CAWSAGPNEKLFF | TGTGCCTGGAGTGCAGGTCCTAATGAAAAACTGTTTTTT
TRBJ1-1 | NA | TRBV7-3 | few | CASSHGGNTEAFF | TGTGCCAGCAGCCATGGCGGGAACACTGAAGCTTTCTTT
TRBJ2-7 | NA | TRBV6-5 | NA | CASSYRSEQYF | TGTGCCAGCAGTTACAGATCCGAGCAGTACTTC
TRBJ1-1 | NA | TRBV9 | few | CASSVEGGNTEAFF | TGTGCCAGCAGCGTAGAAGGGGGGAACACTGAAGCTTTCTTT
TRBJ2-3 | NA | TRBV10-3 | NA | CAISESEERAAQYF | TGTGCCATCAGTGAGTCGGAGGAGCGGGCGGCGCAGTATTTT
TRBJ2-1 | NA | TRBV5-1 | NA | CASSPRAGSYNEQFF | TGCGCCAGCAGCCCCCGGGCAGGCTCCTACAATGAGCAGTTCTTC
TRBJ1-2 | NA | TRBV5-8 | few | CASSLVRSYGYTF | TGTGCCAGCAGCTTGGTCAGGTCCTATGGCTACACCTTC